This TCR beta chain was recorded in a study of regulatory T cells in long-lasting Graves disease. In the study overall: Newly diagnosed Graves' patients had under 3 months of antithyroid drugs.

In this sample, this clonotype turned up many times. Time point: newly diagnosed GD, antithyroid drugs for less than 3 months. PBMCs provided the RNA from which the TCR library was made. CDR3-region Arm-PCR and iRepertoire HTBI primers produced the TCR beta libraries. TCRdb independently ran MiXCR on the multiplex PCR reads; one entry per CDR3 protein. This sample carries about 500,000 distinct CDR3 sequences, 15% to 20% of them seen once, and the ten largest clones take 12%. This CDR3 is 18 amino acids long. Germline CDR1 is MDHEN and CDR2 is SYDVKM. With 1 base clipped from V and 0 bases from J, the junction kept 11 bases outside the gene matches. These data also featured in a second study, about T cells in Graves' hyperthyroidism and ophthalmopathy.

This receptor was taken from a man aged 35 to 55 with Graves disease. The sequencing here drew on peripheral blood mononuclear cells (PBMCs), taken at new diagnosis, from a patient treated with antithyroid drugs. The rearrangement joins TRBV28 to TRBJ2-7; 8 bases are shared with TRBD2. CDR3 protein: CASSLSLGQREISYEQYF. The CDR3 DNA sequence: TGTGCCAGCAGTTTATCCCTAGGACAGCGGGAGATCTCCTACGAGCAGTACTTC.